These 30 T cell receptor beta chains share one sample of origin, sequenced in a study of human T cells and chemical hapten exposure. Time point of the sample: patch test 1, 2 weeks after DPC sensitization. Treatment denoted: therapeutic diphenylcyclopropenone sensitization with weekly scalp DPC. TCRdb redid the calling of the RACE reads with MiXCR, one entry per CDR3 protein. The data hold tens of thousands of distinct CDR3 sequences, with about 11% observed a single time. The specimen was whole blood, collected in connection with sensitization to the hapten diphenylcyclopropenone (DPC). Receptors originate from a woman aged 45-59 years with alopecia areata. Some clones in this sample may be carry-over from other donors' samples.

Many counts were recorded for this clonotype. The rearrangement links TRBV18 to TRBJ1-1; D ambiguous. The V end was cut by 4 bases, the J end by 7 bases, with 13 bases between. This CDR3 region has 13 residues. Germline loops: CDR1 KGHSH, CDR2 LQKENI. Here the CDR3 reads CASSQGGRREAFF. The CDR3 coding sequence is TGTGCCAGCTCACAGGGTGGACGGCGTGAAGCTTTCTTT.

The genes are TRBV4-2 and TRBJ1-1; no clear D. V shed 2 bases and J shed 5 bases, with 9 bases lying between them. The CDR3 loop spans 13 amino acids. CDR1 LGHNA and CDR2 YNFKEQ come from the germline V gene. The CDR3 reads CASSQLRITEAFF. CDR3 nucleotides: TGTGCCAGCAGCCAACTCCGTATTACTGAAGCTTTCTTT.

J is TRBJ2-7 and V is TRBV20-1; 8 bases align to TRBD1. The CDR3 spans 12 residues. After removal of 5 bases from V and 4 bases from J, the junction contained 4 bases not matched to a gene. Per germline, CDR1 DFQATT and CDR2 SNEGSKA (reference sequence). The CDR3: CSALTGAYEQYF. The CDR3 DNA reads TGCAGTGCTTTGACAGGGGCGTACGAGCAGTACTTC.

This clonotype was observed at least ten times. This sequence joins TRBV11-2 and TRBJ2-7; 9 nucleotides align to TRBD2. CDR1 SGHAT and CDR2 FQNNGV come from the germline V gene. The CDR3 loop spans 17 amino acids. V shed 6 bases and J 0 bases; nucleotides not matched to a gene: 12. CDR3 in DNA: TGTGCCAGCAGGCCGGGACTAGCCGCCCGAGGCTCCTACGAGCAGTACTTC. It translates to CASRPGLAARGSYEQYF.

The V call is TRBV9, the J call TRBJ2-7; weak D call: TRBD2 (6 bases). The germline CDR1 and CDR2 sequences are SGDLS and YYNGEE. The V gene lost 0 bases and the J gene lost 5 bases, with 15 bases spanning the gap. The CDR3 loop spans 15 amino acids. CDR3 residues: CASSVGPGTAHEQYF. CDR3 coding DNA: TGTGCCAGCAGCGTAGGACCCGGGACTGCACACGAGCAGTACTTC.

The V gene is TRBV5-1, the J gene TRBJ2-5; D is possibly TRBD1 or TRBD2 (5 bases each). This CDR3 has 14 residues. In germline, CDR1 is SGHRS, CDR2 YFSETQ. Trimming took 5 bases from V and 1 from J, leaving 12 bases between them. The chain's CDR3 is CASSRGDPQETQYF. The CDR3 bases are TGCGCCAGCAGTAGAGGGGACCCCCAAGAGACCCAGTACTTC.

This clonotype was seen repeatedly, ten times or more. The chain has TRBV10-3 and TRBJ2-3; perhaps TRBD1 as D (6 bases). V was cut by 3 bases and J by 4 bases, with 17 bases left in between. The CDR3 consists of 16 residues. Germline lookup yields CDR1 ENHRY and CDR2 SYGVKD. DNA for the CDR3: TGTGCCATCAGTGATCCCCAGGGGCGAGCCGCAGATACGCAGTATTTT. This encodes CAISDPQGRAADTQYF.

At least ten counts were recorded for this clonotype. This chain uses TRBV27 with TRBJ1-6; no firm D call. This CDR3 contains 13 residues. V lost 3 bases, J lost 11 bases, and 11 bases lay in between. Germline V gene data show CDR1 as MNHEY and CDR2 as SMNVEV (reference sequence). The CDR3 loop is CASSFEGVTPLHF. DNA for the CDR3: TGTGCCAGCAGTTTCGAAGGAGTGACACCCCTCCACTTT.

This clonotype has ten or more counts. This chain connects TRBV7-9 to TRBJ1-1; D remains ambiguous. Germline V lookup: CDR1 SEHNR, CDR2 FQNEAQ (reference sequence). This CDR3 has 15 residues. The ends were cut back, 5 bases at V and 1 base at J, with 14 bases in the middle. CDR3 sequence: CASSLHGLSNTEAFF. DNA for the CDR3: TGTGCCAGCAGCCTACACGGGCTTTCGAACACTGAAGCTTTCTTT.

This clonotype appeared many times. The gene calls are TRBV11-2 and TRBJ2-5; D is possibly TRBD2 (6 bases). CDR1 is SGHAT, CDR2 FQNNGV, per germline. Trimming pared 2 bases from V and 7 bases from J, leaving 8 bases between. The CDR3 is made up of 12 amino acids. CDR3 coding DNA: TGTGCCAGCAGCTTACAGGGAGGGACCCAGTACTTC. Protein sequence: CASSLQGGTQYF.

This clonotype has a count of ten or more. This CDR3 reads CSASGVGNTIYF. CDR3 nucleotides: TGCAGTGCTAGTGGGGTTGGAAACACCATATATTTT. The chain employs TRBV20-1 and TRBJ1-3; D remains ambiguous. The length of the CDR3 is 12 residues. The germline V gene has CDR1 DFQATT and CDR2 SNEGSKA (reference sequence). V dropped 3 bases and J dropped 3 bases, with 6 bases sitting between them.

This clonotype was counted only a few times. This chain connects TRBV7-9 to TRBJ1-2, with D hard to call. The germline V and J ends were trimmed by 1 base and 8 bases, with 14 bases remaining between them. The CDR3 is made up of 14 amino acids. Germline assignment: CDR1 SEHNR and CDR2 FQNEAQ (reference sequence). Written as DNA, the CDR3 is TGTGCCAGCAGCTTAGACTCCGAGTCTGGGGGCTACACCTTC. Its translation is CASSLDSESGGYTF.

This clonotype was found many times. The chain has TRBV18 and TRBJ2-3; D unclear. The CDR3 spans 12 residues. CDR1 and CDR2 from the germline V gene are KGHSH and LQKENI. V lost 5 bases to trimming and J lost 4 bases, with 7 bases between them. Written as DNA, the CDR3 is TGTGCCAGCTCATTTTATGCAGATACGCAGTATTTT. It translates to CASSFYADTQYF. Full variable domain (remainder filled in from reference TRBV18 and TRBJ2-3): NAGVMQNPRHLVRRRGQEARLRCSPMKGHSHVYWYRQLPEEGLKFMVYLQKENIIDESGMPKERFSAEFPKEGPSILRIQQVVRGDSAAYFCASSFYADTQYFGPGTRLTVL.

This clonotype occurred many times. For the CDR3, the DNA is TGTGCCAGCAGAGGAACAGGGACCGGCAATCAGCCCCAGCATTTT. Translating it yields CASRGTGTGNQPQHF. This chain connects TRBV2 to TRBJ1-5; D is perhaps TRBD1 (6 bases). CDR1 is SNHLY and CDR2 is FYNNEI in the germline V gene. This CDR3 spans 15 amino acids. Trimming left V 6 bases short and J 2 bases short, with 14 bases between.

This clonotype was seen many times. The CDR3 region is CSARSPGGLDTQYF. The CDR3 DNA sequence: TGCAGTGCTAGGTCCCCGGGAGGGCTGGATACGCAGTATTTT. The chain carries TRBV20-1 and TRBJ2-3; TRBD2 matches at 8 bases. The CDR3 covers 14 residues. Germline loops: CDR1 DFQATT, CDR2 SNEGSKA (reference sequence). V shed 3 bases and J 6 bases; nucleotides not matched to a gene: 8.

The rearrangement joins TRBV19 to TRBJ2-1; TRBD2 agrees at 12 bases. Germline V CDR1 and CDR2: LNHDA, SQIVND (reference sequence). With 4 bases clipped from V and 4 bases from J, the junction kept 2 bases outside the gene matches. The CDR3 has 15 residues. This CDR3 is CASSRLAGEYNEQFF. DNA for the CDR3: TGTGCCAGTAGTAGACTAGCGGGAGAGTACAATGAGCAGTTCTTC.

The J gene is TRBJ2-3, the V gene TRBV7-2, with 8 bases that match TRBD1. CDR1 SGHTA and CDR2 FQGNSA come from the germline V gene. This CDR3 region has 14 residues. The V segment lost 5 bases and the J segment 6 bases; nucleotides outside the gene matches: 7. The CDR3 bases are TGTGCCAGCAGCATGACAGGGGTCGGGGATACGCAGTATTTT. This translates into CASSMTGVGDTQYF.

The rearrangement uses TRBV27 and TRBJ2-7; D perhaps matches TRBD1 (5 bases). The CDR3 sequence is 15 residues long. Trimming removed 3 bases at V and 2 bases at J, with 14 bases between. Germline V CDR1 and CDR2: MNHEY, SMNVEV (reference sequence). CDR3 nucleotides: TGTGCCAGCAGTTTCTTGGGGCCACCCGCCTACGAGCAGTACTTC. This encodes CASSFLGPPAYEQYF.

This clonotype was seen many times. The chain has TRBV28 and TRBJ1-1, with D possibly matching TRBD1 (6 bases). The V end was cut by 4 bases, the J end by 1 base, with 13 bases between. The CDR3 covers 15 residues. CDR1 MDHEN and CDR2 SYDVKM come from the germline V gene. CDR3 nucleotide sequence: TGTGCCAGCAGTTCTCGGGGGCAGAAGAACACTGAAGCTTTCTTT. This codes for CASSSRGQKNTEAFF.

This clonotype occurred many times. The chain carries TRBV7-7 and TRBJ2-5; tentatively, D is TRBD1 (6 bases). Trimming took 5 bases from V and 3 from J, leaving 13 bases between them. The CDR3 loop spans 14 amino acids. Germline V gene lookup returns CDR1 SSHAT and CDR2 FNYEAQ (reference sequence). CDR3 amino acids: CASSRTGTEETQYF. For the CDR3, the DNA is TGTGCCAGCAGCCGTACAGGGACCGAAGAGACCCAGTACTTC.

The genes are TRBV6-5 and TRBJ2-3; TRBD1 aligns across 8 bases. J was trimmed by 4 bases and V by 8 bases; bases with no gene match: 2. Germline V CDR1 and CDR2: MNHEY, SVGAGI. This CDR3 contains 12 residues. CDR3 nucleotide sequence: TGTGCCAGCGTGGACAGGGCAGATACGCAGTATTTT. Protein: CASVDRADTQYF.

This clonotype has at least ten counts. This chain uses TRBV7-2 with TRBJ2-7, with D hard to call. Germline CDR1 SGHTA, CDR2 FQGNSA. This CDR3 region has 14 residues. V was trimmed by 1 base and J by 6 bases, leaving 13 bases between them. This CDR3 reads CASSLVFGPREQYF. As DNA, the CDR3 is TGTGCCAGCAGCTTAGTCTTTGGCCCTCGCGAGCAGTACTTC.

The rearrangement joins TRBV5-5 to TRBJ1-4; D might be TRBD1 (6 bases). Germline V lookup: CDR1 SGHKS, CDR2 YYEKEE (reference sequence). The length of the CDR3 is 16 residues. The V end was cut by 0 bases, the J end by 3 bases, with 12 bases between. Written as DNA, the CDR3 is TGTGCCAGCAGCTTGGGCCTAGGACAGCCTAATGAAAAACTGTTTTTT. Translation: CASSLGLGQPNEKLFF. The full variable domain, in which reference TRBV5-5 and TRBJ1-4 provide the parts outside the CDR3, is DAGVTQSPTHLIKTRGQQVTLRCSPISGHKSVSWYQQVLGQGPQFIFQYYEKEERGRGNFPDRFSARQFPNYSSELNVNALLLGDSALYLCASSLGLGQPNEKLFFGSGTQLSVL.

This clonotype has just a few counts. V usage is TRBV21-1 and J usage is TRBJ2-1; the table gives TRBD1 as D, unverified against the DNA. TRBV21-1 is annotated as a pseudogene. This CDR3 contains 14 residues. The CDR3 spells CASSSPGPYNEQFF. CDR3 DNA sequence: TGTGCCAGCAGCAGCCCGGGGCCATACAATGAGCAGTTCTTC.

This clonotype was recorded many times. The CDR3 nucleotides read TGTGCCAGCAGTGAAGCGAGGGACAGGAGCACAGATACGCAGTATTTT. It translates to CASSEARDRSTDTQYF. The chain carries TRBV2 and TRBJ2-3, with 8 bases that match TRBD1. The CDR3 contains 16 residues. From germline, CDR1 is SNHLY and CDR2 FYNNEI. The ends lost 0 bases at V and 0 bases at J; junction bases unmatched: 2.

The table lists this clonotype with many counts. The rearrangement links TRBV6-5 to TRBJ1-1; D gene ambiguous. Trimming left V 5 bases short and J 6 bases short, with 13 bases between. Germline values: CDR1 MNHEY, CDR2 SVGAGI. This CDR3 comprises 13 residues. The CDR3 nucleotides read TGTGCCAGCAGTCTACGGGGTACCCCTGAAGCTTTCTTT. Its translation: CASSLRGTPEAFF.

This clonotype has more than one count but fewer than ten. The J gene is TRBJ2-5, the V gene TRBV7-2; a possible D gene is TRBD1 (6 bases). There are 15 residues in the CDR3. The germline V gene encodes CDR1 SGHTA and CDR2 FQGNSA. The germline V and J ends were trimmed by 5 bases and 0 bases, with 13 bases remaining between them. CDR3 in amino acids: CASSSTGLYQETQYF. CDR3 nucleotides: TGTGCCAGCAGCAGTACAGGGCTCTACCAAGAGACCCAGTACTTC.

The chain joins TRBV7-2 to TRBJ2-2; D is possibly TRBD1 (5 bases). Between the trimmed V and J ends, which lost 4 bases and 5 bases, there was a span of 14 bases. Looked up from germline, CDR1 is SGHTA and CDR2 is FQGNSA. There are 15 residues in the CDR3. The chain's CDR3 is CASSSALTETGELFF. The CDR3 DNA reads TGTGCCAGCAGCTCGGCCTTGACAGAGACCGGGGAGCTGTTTTTT.

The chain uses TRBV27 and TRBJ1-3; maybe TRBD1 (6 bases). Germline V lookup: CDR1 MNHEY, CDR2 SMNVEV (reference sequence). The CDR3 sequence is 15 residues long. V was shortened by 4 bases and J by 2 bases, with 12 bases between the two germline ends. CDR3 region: CASSSSGTTGNTIYF. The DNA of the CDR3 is TGTGCCAGCAGTTCTTCCGGGACAACTGGAAACACCATATATTTT.

CDR3: CAISGGGSFNEQFF. The CDR3 nucleotides are TGTGCCATCAGTGGTGGGGGGTCTTTTAATGAGCAGTTCTTC. The chain joins TRBV10-3 to TRBJ2-1; a weak D match, TRBD2 (6 bases). Between the trimmed V and J ends, which lost 4 bases and 7 bases, there was a span of 14 bases. The CDR3 is made up of 14 amino acids. Germline lookup yields CDR1 ENHRY and CDR2 SYGVKD.